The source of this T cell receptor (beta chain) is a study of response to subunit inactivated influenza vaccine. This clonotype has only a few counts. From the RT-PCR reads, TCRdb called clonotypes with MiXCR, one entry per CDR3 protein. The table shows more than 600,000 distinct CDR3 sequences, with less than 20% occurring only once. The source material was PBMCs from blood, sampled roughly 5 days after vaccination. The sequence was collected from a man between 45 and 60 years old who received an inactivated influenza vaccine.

The CDR3 region has the DNA TGCGCCAGCAGCTTGGCGGGGCAGGTCCCCTACAATGAGCAGTTCTTC. This gives the protein CASSLAGQVPYNEQFF. This sequence joins TRBV5-1 and TRBJ2-1; possibly TRBD1 or TRBD2 for D (5 bases each). Germline V lookup: CDR1 SGHRS, CDR2 YFSETQ. This CDR3 is built from 16 residues. V was cut by 0 bases and J by 2 bases, with 12 bases left in between. The whole variable domain, filled in from reference TRBV5-1 and TRBJ2-1, reads KAGVTQTPRYLIKTRGQQVTLSCSPISGHRSVSWYQQTPGQGLQFLFEYFSETQRNKGNFPGRFSGRQFSNSRSEMNVSTLELGDSALYLCASSLAGQVPYNEQFFGPGTRLTVL.